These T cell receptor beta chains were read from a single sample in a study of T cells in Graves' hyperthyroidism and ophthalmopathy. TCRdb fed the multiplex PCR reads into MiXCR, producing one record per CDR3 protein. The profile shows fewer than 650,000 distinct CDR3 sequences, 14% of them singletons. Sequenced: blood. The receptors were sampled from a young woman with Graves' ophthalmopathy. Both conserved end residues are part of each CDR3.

CDR3: CAWSAKRYKSTEAFF; V: TRBV30
CDR3: CASSLEATSGKKFF; V: TRBV7-2
CDR3: CASSYSILTSREFQETQYF; V: TRBV6-5
CDR3: CASSLRTVAEAMSYEQYF; V: TRBV27
CDR3: CASSLDRALNTEAFF; V: TRBV7-9
CDR3: CASSLASGSRTEQFF; V: TRBV12-3/TRBV12-4
CDR3: CASSPGLAGGPSSEQFF; V: TRBV6-1
CDR3: CASSLYGTSYEQYF; V: TRBV27
CDR3: CATLAVLSTDTQYF; V: TRBV10-2
CDR3: CASSPRASGNEQFF; V: TRBV7-2
CDR3: CASSSPQGKNTEAFF; V: TRBV13
CDR3: CASSRTGKGANQPQHF; V: TRBV28
CDR3: CATSRVDPGGGYTF; V: TRBV15
CDR3: CAINAETSTDTQYF; V: TRBV10-3
CDR3: CASSTTHAGTSGRPPDTQYF; V: TRBV7-9
CDR3: CASSREAGGPYEQYF; V: TRBV9
CDR3: CSVGQGLGEKLFF; V: TRBV29-1
CDR3: CASSPRGPTDYGYTF; V: TRBV2
CDR3: CASSLTGTNTDTQYF; V: TRBV11-2
CDR3: CASRYGTDGYTF; V: TRBV2
CDR3: CASKNRGRDWNTEAFF; V: TRBV19
CDR3: CASTPPGRTDTQYF; V: TRBV13
CDR3: CASSVRAGGPNNEQFF; V: TRBV9
CDR3: CASGKLRVLAGGPEGEQYF; V: TRBV5-5
CDR3: CASSEVGTGMETQYF; V: TRBV10-2
CDR3: CASSSGQGAAYEQYF; V: TRBV19
CDR3: CASRYDQGPGNTIYF; V: TRBV12-3/TRBV12-4
CDR3: CASSLLPLAHRGQDTQYF; V: TRBV12-3/TRBV12-4
CDR3: CASSNLVPEQYF; V: TRBV2
CDR3: CASSPRTSGSGEQYF; V: TRBV3-1
CDR3: CASSPSRDRDAQYF; V: TRBV7-9
CDR3: CASSQTSDTQYF; V: TRBV10-2
CDR3: CASSQGAESSYEQYF; V: TRBV7-9
CDR3: CASSLARQGAPPGELFF; V: TRBV7-6
CDR3: CASSYGGLVVEAFF; V: TRBV12-3/TRBV12-4